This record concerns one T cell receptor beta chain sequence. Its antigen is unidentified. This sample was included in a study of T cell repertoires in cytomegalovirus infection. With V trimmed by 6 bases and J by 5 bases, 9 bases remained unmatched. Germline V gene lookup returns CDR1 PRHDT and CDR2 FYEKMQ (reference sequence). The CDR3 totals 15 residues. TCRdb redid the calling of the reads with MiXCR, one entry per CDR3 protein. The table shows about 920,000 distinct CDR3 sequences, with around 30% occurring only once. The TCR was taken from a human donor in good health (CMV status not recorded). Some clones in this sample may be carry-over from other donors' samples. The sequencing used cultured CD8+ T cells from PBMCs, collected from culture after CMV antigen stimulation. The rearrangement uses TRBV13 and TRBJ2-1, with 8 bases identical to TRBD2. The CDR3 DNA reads TGTGCCAGCAGTGGAGCCGGGGGGGGAAACAATGAGCAGTTCTTC. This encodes CASSGAGGGNNEQFF.